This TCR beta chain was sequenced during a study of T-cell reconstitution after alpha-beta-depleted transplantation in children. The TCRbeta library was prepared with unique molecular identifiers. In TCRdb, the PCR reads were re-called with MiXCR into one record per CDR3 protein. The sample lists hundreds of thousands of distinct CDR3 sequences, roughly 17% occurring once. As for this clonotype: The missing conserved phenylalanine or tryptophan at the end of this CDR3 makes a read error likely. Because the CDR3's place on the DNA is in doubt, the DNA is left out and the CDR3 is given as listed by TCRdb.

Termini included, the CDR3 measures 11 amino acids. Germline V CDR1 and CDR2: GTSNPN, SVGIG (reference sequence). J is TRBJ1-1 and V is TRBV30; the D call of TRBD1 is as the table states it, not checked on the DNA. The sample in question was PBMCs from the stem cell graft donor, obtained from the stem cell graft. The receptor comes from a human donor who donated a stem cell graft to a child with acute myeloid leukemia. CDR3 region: CAWSVGQGGVY.